The 21 T cell receptor beta chains reported below all come from one sample, sequenced in a study of T cell changes during pregnancy in multiple sclerosis. Repertoires were generated with immunoSEQ multiplex PCR, while TCRdb's copy carries only in-frame clones and drops some. The sample includes about 39,000 clones, around 93% of them seen just once. Sample: CD4+ T cells from peripheral blood mononuclear cells, taken after pregnancy. Every receptor here comes from a female donor with multiple sclerosis, enrolled in a pregnancy study.

The rearrangement links TRBV19 to TRBJ1-5, with a tentative D call TRBD1 (6 bases). The length of the CDR3 is 14 residues. Trimming removed 7 bases at V and 7 bases at J, with 17 bases between. Per germline, CDR1 LNHDA and CDR2 SQIVND (reference sequence). The chain's CDR3 is CASNRVAQGQPQHF. CDR3 sequence (DNA): TGTGCCAGTAATCGGGTGGCTCAGGGGCAGCCCCAGCATTTT.

The chain links TRBV28 to TRBJ1-5; possibly TRBD1 for D (6 bases). Per the germline V gene, CDR1 is MDHEN and CDR2 is SYDVKM. CDR3 length: 17 amino acids. Trimming shortened V by 6 bases and J by 2 bases, and 20 bases separated the two germline ends. This CDR3 reads CASSTGQGRSGNQPQHF. The CDR3 DNA follows: TGTGCCAGCAGCACGGGGCAGGGGCGTAGTGGCAATCAGCCCCAGCATTTT.

This chain uses TRBV4-1 with TRBJ2-5; D might be TRBD2 (6 bases). From germline, CDR1 is MGHRA and CDR2 YSYEKL. The CDR3 sequence is 13 residues long. V lost 2 bases, J lost 5 bases, and 9 bases lay in between. Written as DNA, the CDR3 is TGCGCCAGCAGCCAATGGACTAAGGAGACCCAGTACTTC. Translation gives CASSQWTKETQYF.

In this sample, this clone turned up a few times. The chain joins TRBV7-6 to TRBJ1-5; D is unclear. The CDR3 has 14 residues. Trimming cost V 5 bases and J 5 bases, with 13 bases left between them. CDR1 is SGHVS, CDR2 FNYEAQ, per germline. The CDR3 loop reads CASSVGRNDQPQHF. The CDR3 region has the DNA TGTGCCAGCAGCGTTGGGAGGAACGATCAGCCCCAGCATTTT.

This chain links TRBV21-1 with TRBJ2-2; the table's TRBD2 call for D was not verified on the DNA. TRBV21-1 is a listed pseudogene. This CDR3 has 17 residues. CDR3 sequence (DNA): TGTGCCAGCATTCCCCTACCGGGACTCGACGACACCGGGGAGCTGTTTTTT. Translating gives CASIPLPGLDDTGELFF.

V and J are TRBV6-5 and TRBJ1-1; 10 nucleotides line up with TRBD1. This CDR3 is 13 amino acids long. CDR1 and CDR2 (germline): MNHEY, SVGAGI. Trimming took 5 bases from V and 4 from J; bases not matched to a gene: 1. The CDR3 is CASSGTGVTEAFF. DNA of the CDR3: TGTGCCAGCAGTGGGACAGGGGTCACTGAAGCTTTCTTT.

The chain joins TRBV5-1 to TRBJ2-3; possible D gene TRBD1, 6 bases. The V end was cut by 4 bases, the J end by 3 bases, with 9 bases between. Germline V gene sequence: CDR1 SGHRS, CDR2 YFSETQ. The CDR3 totals 13 residues. This CDR3 is CASSTQGTDTQYF. The CDR3 nucleotides read TGCGCCAGCAGCACGCAGGGGACAGATACGCAGTATTTT.

J is TRBJ1-4 and V is TRBV9, with TRBD1 matching over 9 bases. J gave up 8 bases and V 4 bases, and 12 bases lay outside the gene matches. Per the germline V gene, CDR1 is SGDLS and CDR2 is YYNGEE. The CDR3 totals 16 residues. In DNA form, the CDR3 reads TGTGCCAGCAGCCTAGGGGACAGGGCTGGGGGAGAAAAACTGTTTTTT. It specifies CASSLGDRAGGEKLFF.

The chain joins TRBV4-1 to TRBJ2-3; the D gene is possibly TRBD2 (7 bases). The ends were cut back, 0 bases at V and 3 bases at J, with 22 bases in the middle. The CDR3 covers 19 residues. Looked up from germline, CDR1 is MGHRA and CDR2 is YSYEKL. The CDR3 region has the DNA TGCGCCAGCAGCCAAGACCCCCCTGGGGGGGCGGGGGTTACAGATACGCAGTATTTT. Translating it yields CASSQDPPGGAGVTDTQYF.

The V and J genes are TRBV9 and TRBJ2-2, with a weak D call TRBD1 (6 bases). Germline V gives CDR1 SGDLS, CDR2 YYNGEE. The CDR3 loop spans 15 amino acids. V lost 4 bases and J 1 base, leaving 11 bases between the germline ends. The CDR3 sequence: CASSQMGQNTGELFF. The CDR3 nucleotides are TGTGCCAGCAGCCAAATGGGACAGAACACCGGGGAGCTGTTTTTT. Complete variable domain (other parts from reference TRBV9 and TRBJ2-2): DSGVTQTPKHLITATGQRVTLRCSPRSGDLSVYWYQQSLDQGLQFLIQYYNGEERAKGNILERFSAQQFPDLHSELNLSSLELGDSALYFCASSQMGQNTGELFFGEGSRLTVL.

The rearrangement joins TRBV30 to TRBJ1-2; no clear D gene. This CDR3 region has 13 residues. Germline V CDR1 and CDR2: GTSNPN, SVGIG (reference sequence). With 3 bases removed from V and 8 bases from J, the gap between germline ends came to 16 bases. CDR3 loop: CAWRGLGARGYTF. CDR3 sequence (DNA): TGTGCCTGGAGGGGTCTGGGAGCCAGGGGCTACACCTTC.

The gene calls are TRBV7-9 and TRBJ2-7, with TRBD1 matching over 7 bases. CDR3 length equals 15 residues. Germline loops: CDR1 SEHNR, CDR2 FQNEAQ (reference sequence). After removal of 1 base from V and 2 bases from J, the junction contained 5 bases not matched to a gene. In DNA, the CDR3 is TGTGCCAGCAGCTTAGAGGGGGCAGGGACCTACGAGCAGTACTTC. The encoded protein is CASSLEGAGTYEQYF.

The V gene is TRBV5-1, the J gene TRBJ1-2, with D hard to call. CDR1 SGHRS and CDR2 YFSETQ come from the germline V gene. V was cut by 1 base and J by 3 bases, with 19 bases left in between. The CDR3 length is 17 residues. CDR3 in DNA: TGCGCCAGCAGCTTGAGTCCTTCCACAGCCCTCCACTATGGCTACACCTTC. Encoded protein: CASSLSPSTALHYGYTF.

J is TRBJ2-7 and V is TRBV6-5, with D perhaps matching TRBD1 (6 bases). The CDR3 is made up of 12 amino acids. Germline V CDR1 and CDR2: MNHEY, SVGAGI. Trimming took 6 bases from V and 3 from J, leaving 9 bases between them. The CDR3 DNA sequence: TGTGCCAGCAGACGGGACAACTACGAGCAGTACTTC. Residues: CASRRDNYEQYF.

V and J are TRBV14 and TRBJ2-3; the match to TRBD1 covers 8 bases. Per germline, CDR1 SGHDN and CDR2 FVKESK. The CDR3 is 17 residues long. V shed 1 base and J 2 bases; nucleotides not matched to a gene: 8. CDR3 sequence reads: CASSQGIRGRSTDTQYF. DNA of the CDR3: TGTGCCAGCAGCCAAGGTATCAGGGGGCGGTCCACAGATACGCAGTATTTT.

This chain connects TRBV7-3 to TRBJ2-6; possible D gene TRBD1, 6 bases. In germline, CDR1 is SGHTA, CDR2 FQGTGA. The CDR3 length is 14 residues. With 8 bases removed from V and 0 bases from J, the gap between germline ends came to 8 bases. The CDR3, as DNA: TGTGCCAGCGGACAGAACTCTGGGGCCAACGTCCTGACTTTC. It translates to CASGQNSGANVLTF.

J is TRBJ2-3 and V is TRBV5-6; maybe TRBD2 (5 bases). V lost 5 bases and J lost 2, with 12 bases in between. The CDR3 totals 14 residues. Looked up from germline, CDR1 is SGHDT and CDR2 is YYEEEE. The CDR3 nucleotides are TGTGCCAGCAGACCCCCCGGGATCACAGATACGCAGTATTTT. Protein product: CASRPPGITDTQYF.

The genes are TRBV11-2 and TRBJ2-1, with 10 bases fitting TRBD2. With 0 bases clipped from V and 6 bases from J, the junction kept 5 bases outside the gene matches. CDR1 SGHAT and CDR2 FQNNGV come from the germline V gene. The CDR3 extends over 16 amino acids. CDR3 region: CASSLEGLAIGNEQFF. In DNA, the CDR3 is TGTGCCAGCAGCTTAGAGGGACTAGCGATAGGCAATGAGCAGTTCTTC.

V and J are TRBV18 and TRBJ2-7, with 7 nucleotides matching TRBD2. CDR1 and CDR2 (germline): KGHSH, LQKENI. Trimming cost V 3 bases and J 5 bases; bases outside gene matches: 10. The CDR3 runs to 15 residues. The CDR3 is CASSPLMGGADEQYF. Written as DNA, the CDR3 is TGTGCCAGCTCACCCCTGATGGGAGGGGCGGACGAGCAGTACTTC.

The chain carries TRBV7-9 and TRBJ1-1; no firm D call. Germline V CDR1 and CDR2: SEHNR, FQNEAQ (reference sequence). Trimming pared 5 bases from V and 6 bases from J, leaving 7 bases between. The length of the CDR3 is 11 residues. CDR3 nucleotides: TGTGCCAGCAGCCGGAGCTCTGAAGCTTTCTTT. This translates into CASSRSSEAFF. The variable domain in full, with the rest retrieved from reference TRBV7-9 and TRBJ1-1, is DTGVSQNPRHKITKRGQNVTFRCDPISEHNRLYWYRQTLGQGPEFLTYFQNEAQLEKSRLLSDRFSAERPKGSFSTLEIQRTEQGDSAMYLCASSRSSEAFFGQGTRLTVV.

On this clone: One end of the junction is discordant with germline, which a read error may explain. The chain carries TRBV7-7 and TRBJ2-2, with TRBD2 matching 10 bases. The germline CDR1 and CDR2 sequences are SSHAT and FNYEAQ (reference sequence). This CDR3 contains 17 residues. CDR3 in DNA: TGTGCTAGCAGCCCAGCGGGGGGGATAACCAACACCGGGGAGCTGTTTTTT. Encoded protein: CASSPAGGITNTGELFF.